This T cell receptor beta chain was sequenced in a study of radiotherapy plus CTLA-4 blockade in lung cancer listed by TCRdb under 2018. Regarding the complete study: Among enrolled patients, 15% to 20% had an objective response and roughly 33% reached disease control.

Focal radiation therapy combined with CTLA-4 blockade (ipilimumab) was tested in patients with chemo-refractory metastatic non-small-cell lung cancer. Receptor libraries were prepared by the immunoSEQ multiplex PCR assay. TCRdb retrieved this table from immuneACCESS and kept in-frame rearrangements only. Not all clones are present; in checked studies, unresolved V genes account for under half, and no reason is known for the remainder. The table for this sample lists approximately 94,000 clones; around 83% of them were counted only once. About 25% of the sample lies in the top ten. Here is what the overall study found, with its caveats: After treatment with radiotherapy and ipilimumab, TCR clones that came from tumors expanded in the peripheral blood. Increased serum interferon-beta after radiation, together with early dynamic changes in blood T cell clones, were reported to be the strongest predictors of response.

V loses 3 bases, J loses 0 bases, and the germline ends lie 11 bases apart. The CDR3, from cysteine to phenylalanine, totals 15 residues. The entry retains the CDR3 DNA only, 45 bases that are in frame from base 1. The germline V gene encodes CDR1 LNHDA and CDR2 SQIVND (reference sequence). Turning to this clone: No cognate antigen has been identified for it. Base quality data are lacking; no much larger clone is found one base away.

The chain employs TRBV19 and TRBJ1-2; TRBD1 might be the D gene, on 5 matching bases. The TCR was taken from a human donor with non-small cell lung cancer that progressed on radiotherapy plus ipilimumab. The sequenced sample was peripheral blood, obtained from a patient treated with radiotherapy plus ipilimumab. Here the CDR3 is given as CASSIKGRTNYGYTF. The DNA reads as follows: TGTGCCAGTAGTATTAAGGGACGGACTAACTATGGCTACACCTTC.